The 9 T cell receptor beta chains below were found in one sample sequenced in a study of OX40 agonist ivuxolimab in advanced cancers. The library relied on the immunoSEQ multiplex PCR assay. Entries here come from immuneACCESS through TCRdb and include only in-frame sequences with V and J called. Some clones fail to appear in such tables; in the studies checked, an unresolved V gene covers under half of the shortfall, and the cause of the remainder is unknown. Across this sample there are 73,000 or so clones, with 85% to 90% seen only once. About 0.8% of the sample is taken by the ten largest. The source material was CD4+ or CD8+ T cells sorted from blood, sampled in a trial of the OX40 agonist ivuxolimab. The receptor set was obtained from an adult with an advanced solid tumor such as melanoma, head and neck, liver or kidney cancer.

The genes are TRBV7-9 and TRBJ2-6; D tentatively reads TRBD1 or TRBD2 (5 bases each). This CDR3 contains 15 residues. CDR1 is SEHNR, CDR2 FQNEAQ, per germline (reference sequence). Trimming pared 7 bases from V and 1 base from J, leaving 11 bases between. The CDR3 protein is CASTRGASGANVLTF. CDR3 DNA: TGTGCCAGCACCCGAGGGGCGTCTGGGGCCAACGTCCTGACTTTC. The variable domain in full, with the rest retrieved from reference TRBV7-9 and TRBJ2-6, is DTGVSQNPRHKITKRGQNVTFRCDPISEHNRLYWYRQTLGQGPEFLTYFQNEAQLEKSRLLSDRFSAERPKGSFSTLEIQRTEQGDSAMYLCASTRGASGANVLTFGAGSRLTVL.

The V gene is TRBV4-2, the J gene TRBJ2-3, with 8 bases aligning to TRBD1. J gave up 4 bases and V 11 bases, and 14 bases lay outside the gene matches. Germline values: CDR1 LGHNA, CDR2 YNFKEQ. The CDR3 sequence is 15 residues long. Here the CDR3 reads CASQAGQGAADTQYF. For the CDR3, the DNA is TGTGCCTCCCAGGCCGGACAGGGCGCCGCAGATACGCAGTATTTT.

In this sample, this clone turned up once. The CDR3 nucleotides read TGTGCCAGCAATGGGGACAGGGGTGAAGAAAAACTGTTTTTT. It translates to CASNGDRGEEKLFF. V and J are TRBV2 and TRBJ1-4, with 10 bases fitting TRBD1. Trimming removed 7 bases from V and 8 bases from J; junction bases left unmatched: 7. Per the germline V gene, CDR1 is SNHLY and CDR2 is FYNNEI. CDR3 size: 14 residues.

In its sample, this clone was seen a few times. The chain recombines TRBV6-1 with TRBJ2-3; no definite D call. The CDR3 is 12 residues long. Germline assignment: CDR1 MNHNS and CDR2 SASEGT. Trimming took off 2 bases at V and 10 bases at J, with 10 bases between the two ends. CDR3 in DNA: TGTGCCAGCAGTGAAACAAGTGACTCGCAGTATTTT. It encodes CASSETSDSQYF.

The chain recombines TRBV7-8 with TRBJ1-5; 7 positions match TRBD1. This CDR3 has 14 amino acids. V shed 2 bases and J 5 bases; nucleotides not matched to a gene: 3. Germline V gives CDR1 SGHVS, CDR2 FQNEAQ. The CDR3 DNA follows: TGTGCCAGCAGCTTAAGAGGGGGCCATCAGCCCCAGCATTTT. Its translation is CASSLRGGHQPQHF.

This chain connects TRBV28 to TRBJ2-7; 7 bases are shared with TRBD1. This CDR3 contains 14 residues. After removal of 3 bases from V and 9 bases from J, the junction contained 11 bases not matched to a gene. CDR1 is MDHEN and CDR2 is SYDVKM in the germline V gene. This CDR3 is CASSLSTGARGQYF. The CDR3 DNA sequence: TGTGCCAGCAGTTTGTCCACAGGGGCCCGCGGGCAGTACTTC.

The DNA of the CDR3 is TGTGCCAGCCGGGACTCGGGGGTCACTGAAGCTTTCTTT. This codes for CASRDSGVTEAFF. This sequence joins TRBV27 and TRBJ1-1, with D possibly matching TRBD1 (5 bases). Germline assignment: CDR1 MNHEY and CDR2 SMNVEV (reference sequence). V was shortened by 8 bases and J by 4 bases, with 14 bases between the two germline ends. This CDR3 is built from 13 residues.

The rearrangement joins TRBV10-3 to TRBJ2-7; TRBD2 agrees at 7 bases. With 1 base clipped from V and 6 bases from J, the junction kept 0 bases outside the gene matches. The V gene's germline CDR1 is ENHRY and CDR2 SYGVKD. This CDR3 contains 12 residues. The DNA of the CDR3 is TGTGCCATCAGTGAGTGGGGGGGCGAGCAGTACTTC. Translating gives CAISEWGGEQYF.

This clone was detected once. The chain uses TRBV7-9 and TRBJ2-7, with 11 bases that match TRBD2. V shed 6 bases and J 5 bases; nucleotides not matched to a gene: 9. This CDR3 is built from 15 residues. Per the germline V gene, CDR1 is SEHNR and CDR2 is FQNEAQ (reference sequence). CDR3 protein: CASSFIAGGRNEQYF. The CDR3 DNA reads TGTGCCAGCAGTTTTATAGCGGGAGGGCGGAACGAGCAGTACTTC.